This T cell receptor (beta chain) was identified during a study of beta chain features in type 1 diabetes. Points from the study as a whole: For patients, the naive, central memory and Treg TCRB repertoires appeared more alike than for healthy donors. TCRB rearrangement may or may not be influenced by HLA type; here this remained unresolved.

One heparinised blood draw, averaging about 0.11 L, came from each donor. Via CD45RO/CCR7/CD25/CD127/CD95/CD27, cells of the CD4+ naive, central memory, regulatory and stem cell-like memory subsets were sorted. As every portion of the isolated RNA was reverse transcribed, the sequencing read expressed TCRB transcripts. The assay was immunoSEQ multiplex PCR, and TCRdb's table has in-frame clones only and misses some. In the table there are hundreds of thousands of clones, 9.6% of which are singletons. Details on this clone: Antigen specificity is unknown.

The V segment lost 4 bases and the J segment 1 base; nucleotides outside the gene matches: 6. Germline CDR1 and CDR2: ENHRY and SYGVKD. This CDR3 has 15 residues. V is TRBV10-3 and J is TRBJ1-1; 7 bases are shared with TRBD1. The sequence was obtained from a woman aged 18-29 years in good health. Material for sequencing was naive CD4+ T cells from blood. The CDR3 sequence: CAISASTGPNTEAFF. In DNA form, the CDR3 reads TGTGCCATCAGTGCCTCGACAGGGCCGAACACTGAAGCTTTCTTT.